This record concerns one T cell receptor beta chain sequence. Method: immunoSEQ multiplex PCR; TCRdb's copy keeps in-frame clones and lacks some. In all, the sample yields about 200,000 clones. Per germline, CDR1 SGHTA and CDR2 FQGNSA. With 5 bases removed from V and 0 bases from J, the gap between germline ends came to 13 bases. The CDR3 totals 16 residues. This sample was included in a study of control samples from healthy donors and cancer patients. The rearrangement joins TRBV7-2 to TRBJ2-2; D may match TRBD1 or TRBD2 (5 bases each). The source of this sequence is a woman younger than 45 in good health. Sequences were obtained from blood. The CDR3, as DNA: TGTGCCAGCAGCACCCAGGGACCGTCGAACACCGGGGAGCTGTTTTTT. It translates to CASSTQGPSNTGELFF. The variable domain in full, with the rest retrieved from reference TRBV7-2 and TRBJ2-2, is GAGVSQSPSNKVTEKGKDVELRCDPISGHTALYWYRQSLGQGLEFLIYFQGNSAPDKSGLPSDRFSAERTGGSVSTLTIQRTQQEDSAVYLCASSTQGPSNTGELFFGEGSRLTVL.